A selection of T cell receptor beta chains follows, all from one sample in a study of T cell changes during pregnancy in multiple sclerosis. Here immunoSEQ multiplex PCR was the method, and the copy in TCRdb shows in-frame clones only, minus some. Among 110,000 or so clones listed, about 94% were seen once. The sample here was peripheral blood, taken before pregnancy. The receptors come from a female donor with multiple sclerosis, enrolled in a pregnancy study. Both conserved end residues are part of each CDR3. Fields, in order: V gene, clone size, D gene, J gene, CDR3 DNA, CDR3 protein. The D gene is left open where the match is weak. Clone size, where shown, is once, few, many, or a class for clones that have expanded.

TRBV28	once	TRBD1	TRBJ1-1	TGTGCCAGCACCGCACAGGGGACGAACACTGAAGCTTTCTTT	CASTAQGTNTEAFF
TRBV9	.	TRBD2	TRBJ2-7	TGTGCCAGCAGCGTAGCGTCTAGCGGAAATCCCTACGAGCAGTACTTC	CASSVASSGNPYEQYF
TRBV5-1	.	TRBD2	TRBJ2-7	TGCGCCAGCAGCTCGACTAGCGGGAGTCATCCGGGTGAGCAGTACTTC	CASSSTSGSHPGEQYF
TRBV10-1	few	.	TRBJ2-7	TGCGCCAGCAGTGCGTCGGATGGCAGGGAGCAGTACTTC	CASSASDGREQYF
TRBV7-8	once	.	TRBJ1-4	TGTGCCAGCAGCTTAGCCCCTGGGGGCCTGGAAAAACTGTTTTTT	CASSLAPGGLEKLFF
TRBV6-5	.	.	TRBJ1-1	TGTGCCAGCAGATTCGCGGTGGACACTGAAGCTTTCTTT	CASRFAVDTEAFF
TRBV28	.	.	TRBJ2-1	TGTGCCAGCAGTTTAAACGGTGTCAATGAGCAGTTCTTC	CASSLNGVNEQFF
TRBV5-1	.	TRBD1	TRBJ2-3	TGCGCCAGCAGCAACCGGGACAGGGGGACAGATACGCAGTATTTT	CASSNRDRGTDTQYF
TRBV25-1	.	.	TRBJ1-1	TGTGCCAGCAGTGGTGGGCTCTTCCAAGCTTTCTTT	CASSGGLFQAFF
TRBV7-9	.	.	TRBJ2-2	TGTGCCAGCAGCTCTCCGGGTTATGGGGAGCTGTTTTTT	CASSSPGYGELFF
TRBV7-3	.	.	TRBJ2-7	TGTGCCAGCAGCTTAAACCGGGTAGGGGGATCCTACGAGCAGTACTTC	CASSLNRVGGSYEQYF
TRBV7-8	.	.	TRBJ1-1	TGTGCCAGCAGCTCCCGAGGTGGCGGGAACACTGAAGCTTTCTTT	CASSSRGGGNTEAFF
TRBV5-4	.	TRBD2	TRBJ2-1	TGTGCCAGCAGCTTTTCTCTAGCGGGGGACAATGAGCAGTTCTTC	CASSFSLAGDNEQFF
TRBV27	.	TRBD1	TRBJ2-1	TGTGCCAGCCGACCGGGACAGGGACTTGTTGAGCAGTTCTTC	CASRPGQGLVEQFF
TRBV5-4	.	TRBD1	TRBJ1-3	TGTGCCAGCAGCTCCCAATGGACAGGGGCTGGAAACACCATATATTTT	CASSSQWTGAGNTIYF
TRBV19	.	.	TRBJ2-2	TGTGCCAGTAGTGCAGGACAGATGGGCACCGGGGAGCTGTTTTTT	CASSAGQMGTGELFF
TRBV28	few	.	TRBJ1-1	TGTGCCAGCAGTCGCAGGGAGGAGACCACTGAAGCTTTCTTT	CASSRREETTEAFF
TRBV28	.	.	TRBJ1-6	TGTGCCAGCAGTTTAGCGGGTAATTCACCCCTCCACTTT	CASSLAGNSPLHF
TRBV30	.	.	TRBJ2-3	TGTGCCTGGAACTCCCTAGCAGGAGAGTATTTT	CAWNSLAGEYF
TRBV20-1	.	.	TRBJ1-1	TGCAGTGCTACGGGCACTGAAGCTTTCTTT	CSATGTEAFF
TRBV7-8	.	.	TRBJ2-7	TGTGCCAGCAGCTTAGCTCAGGGCCGCTCCTACGAGCAGTACTTC	CASSLAQGRSYEQYF
TRBV11-2	.	TRBD2	TRBJ2-2	TGTGCCAGCAGCTTAACTAGCGGGCCAACCGGGGAGCTGTTTTTT	CASSLTSGPTGELFF
TRBV7-9	.	.	TRBJ2-3	TGTGCCAGCAAGCAGGGAAGCACAGATACGCAGTATTTT	CASKQGSTDTQYF
TRBV5-6	.	.	TRBJ2-7	TGTGCCAGCAGTCTCGGAGCGTCGACCTACGAGCAGTACTTC	CASSLGASTYEQYF
TRBV10-3	.	TRBD1	TRBJ2-7	TGTGCCATCAGTGCGGACAGGGGGCATTACGAGCAGTACTTC	CAISADRGHYEQYF
TRBV6-5	.	.	TRBJ1-2	TGTGCCAGCAGTTACTCGACGCTCGGGAGTGGCTACACCTTC	CASSYSTLGSGYTF
TRBV21-1	.	.	TRBJ1-4	TGTGCCAGCAGCCCGTCCAACGGGACAGGGGGTGAAAAACTGTTTTTT	CASSPSNGTGGEKLFF
TRBV5-1	.	TRBD2	TRBJ2-7	TGCGCCAGCAGCCCCGCGGGGGGCTACGAGCAGTACTTC	CASSPAGGYEQYF
TRBV27	.	.	TRBJ2-1	TGTGCCAGCGCACCAGGGCACGGTGAGCAGTTCTTC	CASAPGHGEQFF
TRBV7-6	once	TRBD2	TRBJ2-3	TGTGCCAGCAGGTCCCTAGCGGGAGTTGCAGATACGCAGTATTTT	CASRSLAGVADTQYF
TRBV5-4	.	TRBD2	TRBJ2-7	TGTGCCAGCAGCTGGGGACTAGCGGGATCCCAAGTCGAGGAGCAGTACTTC	CASSWGLAGSQVEEQYF
TRBV6-1	.	.	TRBJ2-2	TGTGCCAGCAGTGCCAGGGGAGACACCGGGGAGCTGTTTTTT	CASSARGDTGELFF
TRBV7-2	.	.	TRBJ1-2	TGTGCCAGCAGCTCGGTCACAGGGATGGGTAACTATGGCTACACCTTC	CASSSVTGMGNYGYTF